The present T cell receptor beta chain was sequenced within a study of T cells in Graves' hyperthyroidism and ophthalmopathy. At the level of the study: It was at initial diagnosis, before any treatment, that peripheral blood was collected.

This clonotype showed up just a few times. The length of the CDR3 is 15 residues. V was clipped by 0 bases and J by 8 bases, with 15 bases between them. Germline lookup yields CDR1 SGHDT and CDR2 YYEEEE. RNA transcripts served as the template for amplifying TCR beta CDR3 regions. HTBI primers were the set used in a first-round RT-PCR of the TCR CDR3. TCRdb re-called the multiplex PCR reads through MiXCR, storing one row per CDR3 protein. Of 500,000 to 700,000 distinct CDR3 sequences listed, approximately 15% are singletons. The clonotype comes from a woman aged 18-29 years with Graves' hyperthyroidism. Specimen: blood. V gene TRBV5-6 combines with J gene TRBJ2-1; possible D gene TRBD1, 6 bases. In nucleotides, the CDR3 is TGTGCCAGCAGCTTGGGGGACAAATATAGGGATGAGCAGTTCTTC. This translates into CASSLGDKYRDEQFF. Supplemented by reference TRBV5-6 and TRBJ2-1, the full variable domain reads DAGVTQSPTHLIKTRGQQVTLRCSPKSGHDTVSWYQQALGQGPQFIFQYYEEEERQRGNFPDRFSGHQFPNYSSELNVNALLLGDSALYLCASSLGDKYRDEQFFGPGTRLTVL.